This T cell receptor beta chain is drawn from a study of cytomegalovirus exposure and HLA in healthy donors. On this clone itself: Its antigen is currently unknown.

The PCR contained 60 Vbeta and 13 Jbeta primers. TCRdb keeps only in-frame clones here, not all; method: immunoSEQ multiplex PCR. The sample shows 120,000 or so clones, about 78% of them seen only once. Study-level points and caveats: Further analysis, carried out later, found HLA-associated TCR beta chains more clonally expanded than equally common other chains.

CDR1 and CDR2 from the germline V gene are SGHRS and YFSETQ. Trimming took off 2 bases at V and 3 bases at J, with 18 bases between the two ends. The CDR3 has 17 residues. There were likely unrecorded immune exposures, though donors were nominally healthy when sampled. V gene TRBV5-1 combines with J gene TRBJ2-4; D is undetermined. The sequenced sample was PBMCs. The clonotype was recovered from a young man in good health and CMV-seronegative. In DNA form, the CDR3 reads TGCGCCAGCAGCTTCTTCGTAGGCGGTATGGGCAAAAACATTCAGTACTTC. It specifies CASSFFVGGMGKNIQYF.